The 5 T cell receptor beta chains listed next were all sequenced from one sample in a study of OX40 agonist ivuxolimab in advanced cancers. Some clones are missing from TCRdb's copy, which holds only in-frame ones; the method was immunoSEQ multiplex PCR. The sample lists roughly 80,000 clones, about 85% occurring once. The material was CD4+ or CD8+ T cells sorted from blood, obtained in a trial of the OX40 agonist ivuxolimab. These receptors were taken from an adult with an advanced solid tumor such as melanoma, head and neck, liver or kidney cancer.

The chain has TRBV4-2 and TRBJ2-7; 11 positions agree with TRBD2. Germline V gene sequence: CDR1 LGHNA, CDR2 YNFKEQ. The CDR3 totals 19 residues. The J segment lost 3 bases and the V segment lost 1 base, leaving 14 bases of the junction unmatched. The CDR3 spells CASSQVSGRGSAVDYEQYF. The CDR3 nucleotides are TGTGCCAGCAGCCAAGTTAGCGGGAGGGGGTCCGCAGTAGACTACGAGCAGTACTTC.

The CDR3 DNA sequence: TGTGCCAGCAGCTTGCAGATGGGGTATGAGCAGTTCTTC. Encoded protein: CASSLQMGYEQFF. This rearrangement joins TRBV5-4 to TRBJ2-1; no definite D call. Between the trimmed V and J ends, which lost 1 base and 8 bases, there was a span of 10 bases. This CDR3 spans 13 amino acids. CDR1 is SGHNT and CDR2 is YYREEE in the germline V gene (reference sequence).

The chain uses TRBV7-9 and TRBJ2-7; D is ambiguous. Germline V gene lookup returns CDR1 SEHNR and CDR2 FQNEAQ (reference sequence). CDR3 length equals 14 residues. V gave up 4 bases and J gave up 5 bases, with 15 bases separating them. The CDR3 is CASSSKSSSDEQYF. The CDR3 bases are TGTGCCAGCAGCTCCAAATCCAGTTCCGACGAGCAGTACTTC.

The count of this clone is one. V gene TRBV13 combines with J gene TRBJ2-1; D may be TRBD1 or TRBD2 (7 bases each). The CDR3 spans 12 residues. Germline CDR1 is PRHDT and CDR2 is FYEKMQ (reference sequence). V dropped 6 bases and J dropped 8 bases, with 11 bases sitting between them. The CDR3 region is CASRPGGDEQFF. The CDR3 DNA reads as TGTGCCAGCAGACCAGGGGGGGATGAGCAGTTCTTC.

The rearrangement links TRBV6-5 to TRBJ1-2; no definite D call. The CDR3 has 14 amino acids. Trimming took 5 bases from V and 8 from J, leaving 18 bases between them. Germline V gene lookup returns CDR1 MNHEY and CDR2 SVGAGI. The CDR3 bases are TGTGCCAGCAGTAAGCGGACGGGAGGGTCGGGCTACACCTTC. Encoded protein: CASSKRTGGSGYTF.